This entry concerns a single T cell receptor (beta chain). PCR amplification relied on 60 Vbeta primers (plus 13 Jbeta primers). Libraries were prepared by immunoSEQ multiplex PCR; TCRdb keeps only in-frame clonotypes and omits some of them. The data show some 96,000 clones, around three quarters seen once. Looked up from germline, CDR1 is LNHDA and CDR2 is SQIVND (reference sequence). With V trimmed by 1 base and J by 5 bases, 7 bases remained unmatched. The CDR3 contains 16 residues. The data are from a study of cytomegalovirus exposure and HLA in healthy donors. This TCR came from a man aged 35-49 years in good health and CMV-seronegative. Input material: PBMCs. The chain is built from TRBV19 and TRBJ1-4, with 7 nucleotides matching TRBD1. The CDR3 region is CASSIAHRGPNEKLFF. The DNA for the CDR3 is TGTGCCAGTAGTATAGCCCACAGGGGCCCGAATGAAAAACTGTTTTTT.